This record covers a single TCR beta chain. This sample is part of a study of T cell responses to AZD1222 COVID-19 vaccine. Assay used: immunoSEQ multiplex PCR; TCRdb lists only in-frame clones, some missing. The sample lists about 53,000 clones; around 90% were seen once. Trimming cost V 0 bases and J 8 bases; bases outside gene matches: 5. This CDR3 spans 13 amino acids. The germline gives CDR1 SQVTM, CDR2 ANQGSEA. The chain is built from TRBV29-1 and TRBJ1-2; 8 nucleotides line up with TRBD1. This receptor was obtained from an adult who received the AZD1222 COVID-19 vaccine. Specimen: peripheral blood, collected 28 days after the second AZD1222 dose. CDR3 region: CSVEEGQGAGYTF. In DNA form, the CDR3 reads TGCAGCGTTGAAGAGGGGCAGGGGGCCGGCTACACCTTC.